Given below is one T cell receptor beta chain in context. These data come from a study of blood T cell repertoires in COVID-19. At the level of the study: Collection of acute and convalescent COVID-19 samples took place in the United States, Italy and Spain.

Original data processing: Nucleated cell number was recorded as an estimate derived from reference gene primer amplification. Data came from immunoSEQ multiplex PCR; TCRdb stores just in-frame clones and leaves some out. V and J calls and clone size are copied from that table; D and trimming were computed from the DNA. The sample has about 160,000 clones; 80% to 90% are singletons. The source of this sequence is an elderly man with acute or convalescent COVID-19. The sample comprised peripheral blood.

CDR3: CASTPTGQGGGYTF. The CDR3 DNA reads TGTGCCAGTACACCTACCGGGCAGGGGGGCGGCTACACCTTC. The chain links TRBV2 to TRBJ1-2; 7 bases align to TRBD1. Losses at the gene ends were 9 bases for V and 8 bases for J; bases not matched to a gene: 15. Germline CDR1 SNHLY, CDR2 FYNNEI. The CDR3 totals 14 residues.